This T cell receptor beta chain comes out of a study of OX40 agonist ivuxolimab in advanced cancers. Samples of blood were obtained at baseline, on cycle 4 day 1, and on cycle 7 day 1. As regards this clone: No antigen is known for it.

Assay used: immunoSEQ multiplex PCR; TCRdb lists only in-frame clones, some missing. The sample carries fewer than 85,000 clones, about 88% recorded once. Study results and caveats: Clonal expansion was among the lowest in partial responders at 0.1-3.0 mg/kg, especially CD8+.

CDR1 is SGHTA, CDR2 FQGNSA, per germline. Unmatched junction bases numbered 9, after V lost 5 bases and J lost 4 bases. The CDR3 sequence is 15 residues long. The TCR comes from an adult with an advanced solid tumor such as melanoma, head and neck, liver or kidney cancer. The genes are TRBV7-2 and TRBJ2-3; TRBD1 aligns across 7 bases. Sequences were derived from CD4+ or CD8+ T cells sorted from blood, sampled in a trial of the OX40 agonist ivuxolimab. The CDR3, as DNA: TGTGCCAGCAGCGTGGGACAGACCCTTCCAGATACGCAGTATTTT. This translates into CASSVGQTLPDTQYF.